These T cell receptor beta chains were read from a single sample in a study of OX40 agonist ivuxolimab in advanced cancers. Some clones are missing from TCRdb's copy, which holds only in-frame ones; the method was immunoSEQ multiplex PCR. The data show tens of thousands of clones, roughly four fifths seen once. The input for sequencing was CD4+ or CD8+ T cells sorted from blood, taken in a trial of the OX40 agonist ivuxolimab. Receptors originate from an adult with an advanced solid tumor such as melanoma, head and neck, liver or kidney cancer. Both conserved end residues are part of each CDR3. A D gene is named only where the DNA matches it firmly. Clone size is stated in some rows and not others, as once, few, many or a class when expanded.

clone_size j_call d_call v_call cdr3_nt cdr3_aa
once TRBJ1-5 . TRBV6-5 TGTGCCAGCAGTTACTCGACATCGATCGGGCCCCAGCATTTT CASSYSTSIGPQHF
. TRBJ2-1 . TRBV9 TGTGCCAGCAGACGGGACACCGTCTACAATGAGCAGTTCTTC CASRRDTVYNEQFF
once TRBJ2-5 . TRBV28 TGTGCCAGCAGTTTATCCGCCCCATCTAATTACCAAGAGACCCAGTACTTC CASSLSAPSNYQETQYF
. TRBJ1-5 . TRBV19 TGTGCCAGTAGTATAGACCCTAATCAGCCCCAGCATTTT CASSIDPNQPQHF
. TRBJ1-2 . TRBV11-2 TGTGCCAGCAGCTCCCTGGAGGGGCGCGTCTATGGCTACACCTTC CASSSLEGRVYGYTF
few TRBJ1-5 . TRBV7-8 TGTGCCAGCAGCTTCGGGAATCAGCCCCAGCATTTT CASSFGNQPQHF
. TRBJ2-7 . TRBV5-1 TGCGCCAGCCGCCCCGGGACTTCCTACGAGCAGTACTTC CASRPGTSYEQYF
. TRBJ1-3 . TRBV9 TGTGCCAGCAGCGTAGGTGCTGCGCAGGGCAGAAACACCATATATTTT CASSVGAAQGRNTIYF
. TRBJ2-1 TRBD2 TRBV7-3 TGTGCCAGCACCCGTGCGGGAGTAAAGGAGCAGTTCTTC CASTRAGVKEQFF
once TRBJ1-4 . TRBV18 TGTGCCAGCTCACCGGGAGGAATTGGTGAAAAACTGTTTTTT CASSPGGIGEKLFF
. TRBJ2-4 . TRBV28 TGTGCCAGCAGTTTATATGGGAACAACATTCAGTACTTC CASSLYGNNIQYF
once TRBJ2-5 TRBD1 TRBV7-9 TGTGCCAGCAGCTTAGGTTCGGCAGGGGGCCAAGAGACCCAGTACTTC CASSLGSAGGQETQYF
. TRBJ2-1 . TRBV7-2 TGTGCCAGCGGCCCCACTAGCAGTTCCTACAATGAGCAGTTCTTC CASGPTSSSYNEQFF
. TRBJ1-1 TRBD1 TRBV7-2 TGTGCCAGCAGCTTAGCTTACAGGGGGTGGGACACTGAAGCTTTCTTT CASSLAYRGWDTEAFF
. TRBJ2-7 TRBD2 TRBV28 TGTGCCAGCAGTTTCATCGTGCCTAGCGGAGGTTCCTACGAGCAGTACTTC CASSFIVPSGGSYEQYF
few TRBJ2-7 . TRBV14 TGTGCCAGCAGCCAAGCGGGGTACGAGCAGTACTTC CASSQAGYEQYF
few TRBJ2-1 TRBD1 TRBV27 TGTGCCAGCAGTTTAGCCAGGGGGCAATACAATGAGCAGTTCTTC CASSLARGQYNEQFF
. TRBJ2-6 . TRBV18 TGTGCCAGCTCACCAGTCAGGGCCAACGTCCTGACTTTC CASSPVRANVLTF
. TRBJ2-2 TRBD2 TRBV10-1 TGCGCCAGCAGTGAGTTTCTAGCGGGGGGCGACACCGGGGAGCTGTTTTTT CASSEFLAGGDTGELFF
once TRBJ1-1 TRBD1 TRBV5-5 TGTGCCAGCAGCTGGGGACAGCTGAACACTGAAGCTTTCTTT CASSWGQLNTEAFF
. TRBJ2-2 . TRBV18 TGTGCCAGCTCCCACAGGGACGCCGGGGAGCTGTTTTTT CASSHRDAGELFF
. TRBJ1-5 . TRBV5-8 TGTGCCAGCAGCTGGAACCACAGGAACAATCAGCCCCAGCATTTT CASSWNHRNNQPQHF
. TRBJ2-7 TRBD2 TRBV27 TGTGCCAGCAGTTTCGCAACTAGCGGACCCTACGAGCAGTACTTC CASSFATSGPYEQYF
. TRBJ1-1 TRBD1 TRBV19 TGTGCCAGTAGCAGGGGGCTTGGGAGGAACACTGAAGCTTTCTTT CASSRGLGRNTEAFF
. TRBJ1-1 TRBD1 TRBV28 TGTGCCAGCAGTTTCCGGACAGGCCGGGCTGAAGCTTTCTTT CASSFRTGRAEAFF
. TRBJ1-5 TRBD1 TRBV7-8 TGTGCCAGCAGCTTAGAGAGGGGGCGTAGCAATCAGCCCCAGCATTTT CASSLERGRSNQPQHF
. TRBJ2-1 TRBD2 TRBV5-1 TGCGCCAGCAGCTCCACAGGGACTAGCGGGAAGAATGAGCAGTTCTTC CASSSTGTSGKNEQFF
few TRBJ2-4 . TRBV7-2 TGTGCCAGCAGCTTAGCGCAAGTATCTGGCATTCAGTACTTC CASSLAQVSGIQYF
. TRBJ1-4 TRBD1 TRBV28 TGTGCCAGCAGTTTACTACAGGGGGCGCGAGAAAAACTGTTTTTT CASSLLQGAREKLFF
. TRBJ2-1 TRBD2 TRBV5-6 TGTGCCAGCAGCAGCGGGACTAGCGCCTATAATGAGCAGTTCTTC CASSSGTSAYNEQFF
. TRBJ2-2 TRBD2 TRBV28 TGTGCCAGCTTAGGGACTAGCGGATCCTTGAACACCGGGGAGCTGTTTTTT CASLGTSGSLNTGELFF
. TRBJ1-2 . TRBV2 TGTGCCAGCAGACCAGATCGGAATGGCTACACCTTC CASRPDRNGYTF
. TRBJ1-1 TRBD1 TRBV7-9 TGTGCCAGCAGCGAAAGGACAGGGAGGAACACTGAAGCTTTCTTT CASSERTGRNTEAFF
. TRBJ1-2 . TRBV10-2 TGCGCCACCCACAGGGATGGCGGCTACACCTTC CATHRDGGYTF
. TRBJ1-4 . TRBV19 TGTGCCAGTAGCCCTCAGGAGTATAGAGAAAAACTGTTTTTT CASSPQEYREKLFF
. TRBJ1-5 TRBD1 TRBV19 TGTGCCAGTAGTATCCGACAGGGTGTTTATAGCAATCAGCCCCAGCATTTT CASSIRQGVYSNQPQHF
. TRBJ2-7 TRBD1 TRBV7-1 TGTGCCAGCAGCTTAGTAGGGACAGGGTCCTACGAGCAGTACTTC CASSLVGTGSYEQYF
once TRBJ1-2 . TRBV19 TGTGCCAGTAGTCCTCCCGGGTCTCCCTACTATGGCTACACCTTC CASSPPGSPYYGYTF
. TRBJ2-5 . TRBV15 TGTGCCACCAGCAGAGGGGGAGAGGGGTCAGAGACCCAGTACTTC CATSRGGEGSETQYF
. TRBJ1-1 . TRBV7-9 TGTGCCAGCAGCCCCCAAGGGGGGGTGAACACTGAAGCTTTCTTT CASSPQGGVNTEAFF